The 3 T cell receptor beta chains reported below all come from one sample, sequenced in a study of blood T cells in healthy people across ages. With a J-beta primer mix and a sample-barcoded 5' primer, a second PCR ran about 7 to 11 cycles. Each CDR3 protein is one row after TCRdb ran MiXCR on the 5' RACE reads. This sample yields hundreds of thousands of distinct CDR3 sequences, of which roughly 44% are seen a single time; approximately 19% belongs to the top ten. The sequencing sample was made of blood. The receptors originated from a man aged 60-69 years in good health.

The V and J genes are TRBV5-1 and TRBJ2-3, with TRBD2 matching 7 bases. There are 15 residues in the CDR3. From germline, CDR1 is SGHRS and CDR2 YFSETQ. After removal of 3 bases from V and 3 bases from J, the junction contained 7 bases not matched to a gene. The chain's CDR3 is CASSSTSLSTDTQYF. Here the CDR3 DNA reads TGCGCCAGCAGCTCGACTAGCTTGAGTACAGATACGCAGTATTTT.

This chain connects TRBV20-1 to TRBJ2-3; D not certain. The germline CDR1 and CDR2 sequences are DFQATT and SNEGSKA (reference sequence). CDR3 size: 13 residues. Trimming shortened V by 4 bases and J by 5 bases, and 13 bases separated the two germline ends. The CDR3 reads CSANPGFEDTQYF. The CDR3 nucleotides are TGCAGTGCTAACCCTGGGTTTGAAGATACGCAGTATTTT.

The V gene is TRBV20-1, the J gene TRBJ2-7; 7 nucleotides align to TRBD1. Trimming cost V 6 bases and J 2 bases; bases outside gene matches: 10. The CDR3 runs 14 residues. Looked up from germline, CDR1 is DFQATT and CDR2 is SNEGSKA (reference sequence). CDR3 in amino acids: CSAMTGTVTYEQYF. As DNA, the CDR3 is TGCAGTGCAATGACCGGGACAGTGACCTACGAGCAGTACTTC.